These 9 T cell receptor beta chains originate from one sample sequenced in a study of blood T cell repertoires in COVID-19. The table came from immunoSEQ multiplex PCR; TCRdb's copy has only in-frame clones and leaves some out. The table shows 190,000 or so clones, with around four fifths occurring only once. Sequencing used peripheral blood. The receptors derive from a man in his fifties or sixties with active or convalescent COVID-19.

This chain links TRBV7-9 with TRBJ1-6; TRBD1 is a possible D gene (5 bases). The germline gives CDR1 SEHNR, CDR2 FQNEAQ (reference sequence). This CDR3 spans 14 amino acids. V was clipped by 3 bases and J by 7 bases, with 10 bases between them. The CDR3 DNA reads TGTGCCAGCAGCTTCAGTCAGGGAAATTCACCCCTCCACTTT. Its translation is CASSFSQGNSPLHF.

The DNA for the CDR3 is TGTGCCAGCACCAAAGCGGACAGGGGGAACTATGGCTACACCTTC. Protein: CASTKADRGNYGYTF. V is TRBV7-9 and J is TRBJ1-2; 10 bases fit TRBD1. The V gene's germline CDR1 is SEHNR and CDR2 FQNEAQ (reference sequence). This CDR3 comprises 15 residues. V was pared by 7 bases and J by 2 bases, with 7 bases of the junction left unmatched.

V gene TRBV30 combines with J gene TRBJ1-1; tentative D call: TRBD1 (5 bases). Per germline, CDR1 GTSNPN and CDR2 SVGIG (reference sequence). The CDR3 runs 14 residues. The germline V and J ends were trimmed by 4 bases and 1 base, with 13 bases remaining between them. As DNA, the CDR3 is TGTGCCTGGAAGTCTCCAGGACAGAACACTGAAGCTTTCTTT. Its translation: CAWKSPGQNTEAFF. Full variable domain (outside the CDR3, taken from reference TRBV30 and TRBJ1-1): SQTIHQWPATLVQPVGSPLSLECTVEGTSNPNLYWYRQAAGRGLQLLFYSVGIGQISSEVPQNLSASRPQDRQFILSSKKLLLSDSGFYLCAWKSPGQNTEAFFGQGTRLTVV.

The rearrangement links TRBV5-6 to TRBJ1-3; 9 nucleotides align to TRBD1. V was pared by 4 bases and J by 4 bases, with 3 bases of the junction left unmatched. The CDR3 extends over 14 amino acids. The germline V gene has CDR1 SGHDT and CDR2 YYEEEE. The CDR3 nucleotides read TGTGCCAGCAGCAGGGACAGGGTAGGAAACACCATATATTTT. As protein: CASSRDRVGNTIYF. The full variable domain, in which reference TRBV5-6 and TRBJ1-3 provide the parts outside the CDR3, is DAGVTQSPTHLIKTRGQQVTLRCSPKSGHDTVSWYQQALGQGPQFIFQYYEEEERQRGNFPDRFSGHQFPNYSSELNVNALLLGDSALYLCASSRDRVGNTIYFGEGSWLTVV.

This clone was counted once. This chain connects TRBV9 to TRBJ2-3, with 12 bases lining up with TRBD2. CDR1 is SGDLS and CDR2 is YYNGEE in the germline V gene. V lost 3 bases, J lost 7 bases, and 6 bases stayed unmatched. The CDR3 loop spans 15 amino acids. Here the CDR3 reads CASSAASGGANTQYF. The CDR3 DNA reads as TGTGCCAGCAGCGCCGCTAGCGGGGGGGCAAATACGCAGTATTTT.

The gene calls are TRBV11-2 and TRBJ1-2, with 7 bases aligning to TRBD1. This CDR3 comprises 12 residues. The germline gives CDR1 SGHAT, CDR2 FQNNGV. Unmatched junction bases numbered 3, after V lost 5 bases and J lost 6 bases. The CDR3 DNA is TGTGCCAGCAGCCCTGGGACAGATGGCTACACCTTC. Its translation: CASSPGTDGYTF.

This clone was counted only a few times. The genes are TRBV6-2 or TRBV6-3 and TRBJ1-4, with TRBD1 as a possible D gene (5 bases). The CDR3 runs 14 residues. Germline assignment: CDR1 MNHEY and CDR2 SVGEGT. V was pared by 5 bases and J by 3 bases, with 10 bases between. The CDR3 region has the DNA TGTGCCAGCAGTGACAGCAACGCTAATGAAAAACTGTTTTTT. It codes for CASSDSNANEKLFF.

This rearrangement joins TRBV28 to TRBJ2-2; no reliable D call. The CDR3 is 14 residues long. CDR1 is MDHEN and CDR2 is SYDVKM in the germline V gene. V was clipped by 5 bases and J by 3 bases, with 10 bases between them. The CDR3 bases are TGTGCCAGCAGTGGGCAGGAAGACACCGGGGAGCTGTTTTTT. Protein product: CASSGQEDTGELFF.

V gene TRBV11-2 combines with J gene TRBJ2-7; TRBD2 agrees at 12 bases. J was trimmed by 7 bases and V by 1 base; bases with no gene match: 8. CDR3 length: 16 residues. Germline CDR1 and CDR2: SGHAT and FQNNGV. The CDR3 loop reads CASSLGGLAGWEEQYF. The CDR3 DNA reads TGTGCCAGCAGCTTAGGAGGACTAGCGGGGTGGGAGGAGCAGTACTTC.